The entry below describes one T cell receptor (beta chain). Measured with immunoSEQ multiplex PCR; TCRdb has only the in-frame clones, and not every one. Seen here are under 250,000 clones, around 84% observed once, and the top ten hold 1.5% to 1.9%. This record comes from a study of blood T cell repertoires in COVID-19. Overall study context: From T cells, B-cell-depleted T cells, or PBMCs came the material, which was cDNA or gDNA.

V lost 6 bases to trimming and J lost 3 bases; unmatched junction nucleotides: 6. The V gene's germline CDR1 is SQVTM and CDR2 ANQGSEA. CDR3 length: 14 residues. The chain joins TRBV29-1 to TRBJ1-1; TRBD1 aligns across 11 bases. The source material was peripheral blood. The clonotype originates from a woman between 40 and 55 years old who had recovered from COVID-19. CDR3 bases: TGCAGCGTAGGACAGGGGGCGAGACACACTGAAGCTTTCTTT. Translation: CSVGQGARHTEAFF.